Listed below are T cell receptor beta chains from one sample, sequenced in a study of shared clonotypes between healthy human individuals. Assay: immunoSEQ multiplex PCR; the TCRdb copy retains only in-frame clones and omits some. The table shows over 850,000 clones, with more than 75% occurring only once. Sequenced: memory CD4+ T cells from PBMCs. The receptor source for this set is a man between 18 and 29 years old in good health. Some clones in this sample may be carry-over from other donors' samples. Both conserved end residues are part of each CDR3. The order of the fields is J gene, clone size, V gene, D gene, CDR3 DNA, CDR3 protein. D genes are given only for firm matches. Not all rows give a size; the values are once, few, many and, for expanded clones, a class.

J gene: TRBJ1-1; clone size: NA; V gene: TRBV7-3; D gene: NA; CDR3 DNA: TGTGCCAGCAGTTTTACCCCGGGTTCGACTGAAGCTTTCTTT; CDR3 protein: CASSFTPGSTEAFF
J gene: TRBJ2-3; clone size: NA; V gene: TRBV7-3; D gene: TRBD2; CDR3 DNA: TGTGCCAGCAGCTTAGGGTCCCTACGACTAGCGGGCACAGATACGCAGTATTTT; CDR3 protein: CASSLGSLRLAGTDTQYF
J gene: TRBJ2-7; clone size: NA; V gene: TRBV11-2; D gene: TRBD1; CDR3 DNA: TGTGCCAGCAGCTTCACCTCCGGACAGGGAGGCGAGCAGTACTTC; CDR3 protein: CASSFTSGQGGEQYF
J gene: TRBJ2-5; clone size: once; V gene: TRBV10-3; D gene: TRBD2; CDR3 DNA: TGTGCCATCAGTGAGTGGCGGGAGGGTCAAGAGACCCAGTACTTC; CDR3 protein: CAISEWREGQETQYF
J gene: TRBJ1-2; clone size: few; V gene: TRBV30; D gene: NA; CDR3 DNA: TGTGCCTTTTTTCAAGGGGGAGAGGTCTATGGCTACACCTTC; CDR3 protein: CAFFQGGEVYGYTF
J gene: TRBJ2-1; clone size: NA; V gene: TRBV4-1; D gene: NA; CDR3 DNA: TGCGCCAGCAGCCAACTAGACCTAATTCCCTCGACTAGCTCCTACAATGAGCAGTTCTTC; CDR3 protein: CASSQLDLIPSTSSYNEQFF
J gene: TRBJ1-5; clone size: NA; V gene: TRBV6-1; D gene: NA; CDR3 DNA: TGTGCCAGCAGAAACAAGGGGGATCAGCCCCAGCATTTT; CDR3 protein: CASRNKGDQPQHF
J gene: TRBJ2-3; clone size: NA; V gene: TRBV28; D gene: TRBD2; CDR3 DNA: TGTGCCAGCAGTCCGGGACTAGCGGGAGTAGATACGCAGTATTTT; CDR3 protein: CASSPGLAGVDTQYF
J gene: TRBJ2-5; clone size: NA; V gene: TRBV6-6; D gene: NA; CDR3 DNA: TGTGCCAGCAGCACAACAGGGCAGATATTACAAGAGACCCAGTACTTC; CDR3 protein: CASSTTGQILQETQYF
J gene: TRBJ2-1; clone size: NA; V gene: TRBV7-2; D gene: NA; CDR3 DNA: TGTGCCAGCAGCTTAGGTCAGACCTACAATGAGCAGTTCTTC; CDR3 protein: CASSLGQTYNEQFF
J gene: TRBJ1-1; clone size: NA; V gene: TRBV30; D gene: NA; CDR3 DNA: TGTGCCTGGAGTTCTTACAGGGAATCTGAAGCTTTCTTT; CDR3 protein: CAWSSYRESEAFF
J gene: TRBJ1-5; clone size: NA; V gene: TRBV2; D gene: NA; CDR3 DNA: TGTGCCAGCAGAGCGGTTGAGGGCAATCAGCCCCAGCATTTT; CDR3 protein: CASRAVEGNQPQHF
J gene: TRBJ2-6; clone size: few; V gene: TRBV28; D gene: TRBD1; CDR3 DNA: TGTGCCAGCCGGGACAGGGGCGACTCTGGGGCCAACGTCCTGACTTTC; CDR3 protein: CASRDRGDSGANVLTF
J gene: TRBJ2-1; clone size: NA; V gene: TRBV4-1; D gene: NA; CDR3 DNA: TGCGCCAGCAGCCAAGATACAGGGTCGCAGTTCTTC; CDR3 protein: CASSQDTGSQFF
J gene: TRBJ1-3; clone size: NA; V gene: TRBV29-1; D gene: NA; CDR3 DNA: TGCAGCGTTGACAGGCTCCTAAGCTCTGGAAACACCATATATTTT; CDR3 protein: CSVDRLLSSGNTIYF
J gene: TRBJ2-7; clone size: NA; V gene: TRBV7-9; D gene: TRBD2; CDR3 DNA: TGTGCCAGCAGCCCCCGGGGTAGCGGGAGGGCACTCTACGAGCAGTACTTC; CDR3 protein: CASSPRGSGRALYEQYF
J gene: TRBJ2-6; clone size: NA; V gene: TRBV19; D gene: TRBD1; CDR3 DNA: TGTGCCAGTAGTATTGGACAGGGGTGGGGTAGGGCCAACGTCCTGACTTTC; CDR3 protein: CASSIGQGWGRANVLTF
J gene: TRBJ2-4; clone size: NA; V gene: TRBV28; D gene: TRBD1; CDR3 DNA: TGTGCCAGCAGTTTTGTTCCCGGGACAGGGGGCGTTCGAAGCAAAAACATTCAGTACTTC; CDR3 protein: CASSFVPGTGGVRSKNIQYF
J gene: TRBJ1-2; clone size: once; V gene: TRBV9; D gene: NA; CDR3 DNA: TGTGCCAGCAGCGTAGGAGGCAGCCTAGTTGGCTACACCTTC; CDR3 protein: CASSVGGSLVGYTF
J gene: TRBJ1-1; clone size: NA; V gene: TRBV5-1; D gene: NA; CDR3 DNA: TGCGCCAGCAGCCGACCCCTTACTACAGGGCTGAACACTGAAGCTTTCTTT; CDR3 protein: CASSRPLTTGLNTEAFF
J gene: TRBJ2-7; clone size: many; V gene: TRBV7-2; D gene: NA; CDR3 DNA: TGTGCCAGCAGCTTAGCGAGTGGGCAGGCCGCCTACGAGCAGTACTTC; CDR3 protein: CASSLASGQAAYEQYF
J gene: TRBJ1-4; clone size: NA; V gene: TRBV6-5; D gene: NA; CDR3 DNA: TGTGCCAGCAGCGAGGGGAAGCGGGAAAAACTGTTTTTT; CDR3 protein: CASSEGKREKLFF
J gene: TRBJ2-5; clone size: once; V gene: TRBV6-5; D gene: TRBD1; CDR3 DNA: TGTGCCAGCAGCCTGGACAGGGATCAAACCCAGTACTTC; CDR3 protein: CASSLDRDQTQYF
J gene: TRBJ1-5; clone size: NA; V gene: TRBV18; D gene: NA; CDR3 DNA: TGTGCCAGCTCACCAGGTTTGGGGCAGCCCCAGCATTTT; CDR3 protein: CASSPGLGQPQHF
J gene: TRBJ2-7; clone size: NA; V gene: TRBV5-6; D gene: NA; CDR3 DNA: TGTGCCAGCAGCTTGGGTCGCCCCAGGAACGAGCAGTACTTC; CDR3 protein: CASSLGRPRNEQYF
J gene: TRBJ2-3; clone size: NA; V gene: TRBV4-1; D gene: TRBD1; CDR3 DNA: TGCGCCAGCAGCCGGTCACAGGGGAGCGCAGATACGCAGTATTTT; CDR3 protein: CASSRSQGSADTQYF
J gene: TRBJ2-5; clone size: NA; V gene: TRBV21-1; D gene: NA; CDR3 DNA: TGTGCCAGCAGCCCCAGTGAGACCCAGTACTTC; CDR3 protein: CASSPSETQYF
J gene: TRBJ2-3; clone size: NA; V gene: TRBV14; D gene: NA; CDR3 DNA: TGTGCCAGCAGCCAGCGGGTGAGCACAGATACGCAGTATTTT; CDR3 protein: CASSQRVSTDTQYF
J gene: TRBJ2-3; clone size: NA; V gene: TRBV7-3; D gene: TRBD2; CDR3 DNA: TGTGCCAGCAGCTTAACTAGCGGGAGGGATACGCAGTATTTT; CDR3 protein: CASSLTSGRDTQYF
J gene: TRBJ2-3; clone size: NA; V gene: TRBV4-1; D gene: TRBD2; CDR3 DNA: TGCGCCAGCAGCCCGGAAACGGGACTAGCGGCAGATACGCAGTATTTT; CDR3 protein: CASSPETGLAADTQYF
J gene: TRBJ2-3; clone size: NA; V gene: TRBV29-1; D gene: NA; CDR3 DNA: TGCAGCTCCAGGGTAGACATCACAGATACGCAGTATTTT; CDR3 protein: CSSRVDITDTQYF
J gene: TRBJ1-2; clone size: NA; V gene: TRBV2; D gene: NA; CDR3 DNA: TGTGCCCGCAGTCTTAACAGGCAGAGCTACACCTTC; CDR3 protein: CARSLNRQSYTF
J gene: TRBJ1-5; clone size: NA; V gene: TRBV5-1; D gene: NA; CDR3 DNA: TGCGCCAGCAGCTTGGCCGGGGTTCAGCCCCAGCATTTT; CDR3 protein: CASSLAGVQPQHF
J gene: TRBJ2-3; clone size: few; V gene: TRBV7-2; D gene: NA; CDR3 DNA: TGTGCCAGCAGCTTAGGAAGGTGGGCGTCTAGCACAGATACGCAGTATTTT; CDR3 protein: CASSLGRWASSTDTQYF
J gene: TRBJ2-5; clone size: NA; V gene: TRBV18; D gene: NA; CDR3 DNA: TGTGCCAGCTCACCACGTTCCGGGGTTGGTCACCAAGAGACCCAGTACTTC; CDR3 protein: CASSPRSGVGHQETQYF
J gene: TRBJ2-1; clone size: NA; V gene: TRBV19; D gene: NA; CDR3 DNA: TGTGCCAGTAGTATTATTTGGGGGGGGCAGAATGAGCAGTTCTTC; CDR3 protein: CASSIIWGGQNEQFF
J gene: TRBJ2-1; clone size: NA; V gene: TRBV19; D gene: TRBD2; CDR3 DNA: TGTGCCAGTAGTATTAAGGCAGGACTAGCGGGCAATGAGCAGTTCTTC; CDR3 protein: CASSIKAGLAGNEQFF
J gene: TRBJ1-3; clone size: NA; V gene: TRBV28; D gene: NA; CDR3 DNA: TGTGCCAGCAGTGCCCGGGGCCCGATCACCATATATTTT; CDR3 protein: CASSARGPITIYF
J gene: TRBJ1-3; clone size: NA; V gene: TRBV5-1; D gene: NA; CDR3 DNA: TGCGCCAGCAGCGTCGACAGGACCTCTGGAAACACCATATATTTT; CDR3 protein: CASSVDRTSGNTIYF
J gene: TRBJ2-3; clone size: once; V gene: TRBV18; D gene: TRBD2; CDR3 DNA: TGTGCCAGCTCGCGCAGGACTAGCGGGATGAGGGCAGATACGCAGTATTTT; CDR3 protein: CASSRRTSGMRADTQYF
J gene: TRBJ2-7; clone size: few; V gene: TRBV5-1; D gene: NA; CDR3 DNA: TGCGCCAGCAGCTTGGTAGGCGGAATTTCCTACGAGCAGTACTTC; CDR3 protein: CASSLVGGISYEQYF
J gene: TRBJ2-7; clone size: many; V gene: TRBV2; D gene: TRBD2; CDR3 DNA: TGTGCCAGCAGCCGGGAGGAAGAAGGGCAGTACTTC; CDR3 protein: CASSREEEGQYF